These 24 T cell receptor beta chains were sequenced from one sample in a study of OX40 agonist ivuxolimab in advanced cancers. Only in-frame clones appear in the TCRdb table, and some are missing; sequencing was by immunoSEQ multiplex PCR. Seen here are some 19,000 clones, roughly four fifths observed once, and the top ten hold about a sixth. This specimen was CD4+ or CD8+ T cells sorted from blood, taken in a trial of the OX40 agonist ivuxolimab. These receptor sequences come from an adult with an advanced solid tumor such as melanoma, head and neck, liver or kidney cancer.

This clone appeared a single time. The J gene is TRBJ2-3, the V gene TRBV19, with 9 bases matching TRBD1. V lost 6 bases, J lost 1 base, and 2 bases stayed unmatched. Per the germline V gene, CDR1 is LNHDA and CDR2 is SQIVND (reference sequence). The CDR3 has 14 residues. In DNA, the CDR3 is TGTGCCAGTAGCAGGACAGGGGGCACAGATACGCAGTATTTT. Its translation is CASSRTGGTDTQYF.

The rearrangement uses TRBV6-6 and TRBJ2-1, with D unresolved. Per the germline V gene, CDR1 is MNHNY and CDR2 is SVGAGI (reference sequence). Trimming shortened V by 7 bases and J by 7 bases, and 14 bases separated the two germline ends. This CDR3 has 13 amino acids. CDR3 residues: CASKDTVQNEQFF. The CDR3 bases are TGTGCCAGCAAAGACACTGTCCAGAATGAGCAGTTCTTC.

The chain links TRBV6-5 to TRBJ2-7; tentative D call: TRBD2 (5 bases). The CDR3 spans 14 residues. Germline CDR1 is MNHEY and CDR2 is SVGAGI. The V end lost 0 bases, the J end lost 3 bases, and 9 bases lay between the germline ends. Here the CDR3 reads CASSYSSGLYEQYF. The CDR3 coding sequence is TGTGCCAGCAGTTACTCGTCAGGACTCTACGAGCAGTACTTC.

This clone was recorded only once. The chain links TRBV7-2 to TRBJ2-2; D ambiguous. This CDR3 is 13 amino acids long. With 5 bases removed from V and 6 bases from J, the gap between germline ends came to 10 bases. Germline assignment: CDR1 SGHTA and CDR2 FQGNSA. The CDR3 here is CASSPAVPGELFF. Written as DNA, the CDR3 is TGTGCCAGCAGCCCCGCAGTTCCCGGGGAGCTGTTTTTT.

The rearrangement links TRBV6-4 to TRBJ1-2; 9 bases match TRBD1. The CDR3 sequence is 14 residues long. The V gene end was trimmed by 6 bases and the J gene end by 5 bases; junction bases not matched to a gene: 7. CDR1 is MRHNA and CDR2 is SNTAGT in the germline V gene. Here the CDR3 reads CASRSGQGWYGYTF. The CDR3 DNA follows: TGTGCCAGCAGGTCGGGACAGGGTTGGTATGGCTACACCTTC.

This clone was recorded a few times. The chain combines TRBV6-4 with TRBJ2-3; 11 bases agree with TRBD2. The CDR3 contains 14 residues. J lost 2 bases, V lost 7 bases, and 2 bases had no gene match. CDR1 and CDR2 from the germline V gene are MRHNA and SNTAGT. CDR3 sequence: CASKLAGDTDTQYF. In DNA, the CDR3 is TGTGCCAGCAAACTAGCGGGAGACACAGATACGCAGTATTTT.

The chain recombines TRBV9 with TRBJ2-1, with D perhaps TRBD1 or TRBD2 (5 bases each). Germline assignment: CDR1 SGDLS and CDR2 YYNGEE. The CDR3 runs to 15 residues. Trimming took off 0 bases at V and 2 bases at J, with 9 bases between the two ends. CDR3 sequence (DNA): TGTGCCAGCAGCGTAGTGGGGGAAACCTACAATGAGCAGTTCTTC. As protein: CASSVVGETYNEQFF.

This clone showed up just a few times. The J gene is TRBJ2-3, the V gene TRBV11-3; no reliable D call. In germline, CDR1 is SGHNT, CDR2 YENEEA. Deletions cut 5 bases from V and 2 bases from J, with 11 bases between. The CDR3 loop spans 14 amino acids. CDR3 nucleotide sequence: TGTGCCAGCAGCCGCGGATTCGACACAGATACGCAGTATTTT. Amino acids: CASSRGFDTDTQYF.

The gene calls are TRBV6-1 and TRBJ1-5, with D possibly TRBD1 on 5 matching bases. Germline V gives CDR1 MNHNS, CDR2 SASEGT. This CDR3 contains 15 residues. V lost 2 bases and J lost 4, with 12 bases in between. CDR3 sequence reads: CASSEKRAGNQPQHF. CDR3 bases: TGTGCCAGCAGTGAAAAGCGCGCAGGGAATCAGCCCCAGCATTTT.

CDR3 loop: CASRDLDEKLFF. In DNA, the CDR3 is TGTGCCAGCAGGGACCTGGATGAAAAACTGTTTTTT. The chain recombines TRBV6-6 with TRBJ1-4; no clear D gene. V lost 6 bases and J lost 6, with 8 bases in between. CDR3 length equals 12 residues. Germline lookup yields CDR1 MNHNY and CDR2 SVGAGI (reference sequence).

The chain employs TRBV9 and TRBJ1-6; D may be TRBD1 (5 bases). CDR3 length: 17 residues. Per germline, CDR1 SGDLS and CDR2 YYNGEE. V gave up 4 bases and J gave up 3 bases, with 17 bases separating them. CDR3 sequence (DNA): TGTGCCAGCAGCTCATGGGACTCCACGGGCTATAATTCACCCCTCCACTTT. Translating it yields CASSSWDSTGYNSPLHF. The variable domain in full, completed from reference TRBV9 and TRBJ1-6, reads DSGVTQTPKHLITATGQRVTLRCSPRSGDLSVYWYQQSLDQGLQFLIQYYNGEERAKGNILERFSAQQFPDLHSELNLSSLELGDSALYFCASSSWDSTGYNSPLHFGNGTRLTVT.

This chain connects TRBV13 to TRBJ1-3; no reliable D call. The CDR3 is 17 residues long. The V end lost 5 bases, the J end lost 7 bases, and 24 bases lay between the germline ends. Germline V CDR1 and CDR2: PRHDT, FYEKMQ (reference sequence). The chain's CDR3 is CASSIHGSGWKRNTIYF. Written as DNA, the CDR3 is TGTGCCAGCAGCATTCATGGGAGCGGCTGGAAAAGGAACACCATATATTTT.

The rearrangement joins TRBV5-4 to TRBJ1-3; D uncertain. The V and J ends lost 4 bases and 4 bases respectively, with 15 bases between them. CDR3 length: 15 amino acids. Germline assignment: CDR1 SGHNT and CDR2 YYREEE (reference sequence). The DNA for the CDR3 is TGTGCCAGCAGCCTAGACTTGAGTAGCGGAAACACCATATATTTT. Translated, it gives CASSLDLSSGNTIYF.

This chain uses TRBV19 with TRBJ1-1; the D gene is possibly TRBD1 (5 bases). The CDR3 length is 14 residues. Trimming removed 3 bases at V and 1 base at J, with 9 bases between. CDR1 is LNHDA and CDR2 is SQIVND in the germline V gene (reference sequence). CDR3 protein: CASSIGAWNTEAFF. The CDR3 DNA is TGTGCCAGTAGTATTGGGGCTTGGAACACTGAAGCTTTCTTT.

This clone was detected only once. The chain recombines TRBV7-9 with TRBJ2-3; the D gene is possibly TRBD1 (6 bases). The CDR3 is 15 amino acids. The germline CDR1 and CDR2 sequences are SEHNR and FQNEAQ (reference sequence). V lost 5 bases, J lost 1 base, and 13 bases lay in between. CDR3 loop: CASSPQGLGTDTQYF. CDR3 DNA: TGTGCCAGCAGCCCGCAGGGGCTAGGCACAGATACGCAGTATTTT.

The V and J genes are TRBV6-4 and TRBJ1-5, with D possibly matching TRBD1 (5 bases). CDR3 size: 14 residues. Germline assignment: CDR1 MRHNA and CDR2 SNTAGT. Trimming cost V 5 bases and J 2 bases, with 10 bases left between them. DNA of the CDR3: TGTGCCAGCAGTTTGGACATCGGCAATCAGCCCCAGCATTTT. It yields the protein CASSLDIGNQPQHF.

This clone appeared a few times. The genes are TRBV9 and TRBJ2-5; possible D gene TRBD2, 5 bases. Germline loops: CDR1 SGDLS, CDR2 YYNGEE. Trimming cost V 6 bases and J 2 bases, with 17 bases left between them. This CDR3 is built from 15 residues. The CDR3: CASTRRDSGQETQYF. The CDR3 region has the DNA TGTGCCAGCACCAGAAGAGACTCGGGGCAAGAGACCCAGTACTTC.

DNA for the CDR3: TGTGCCAGCAGCTTCCGCCGGGACAGGGAAGAGCAGTACTTC. This sequence encodes CASSFRRDREEQYF. V and J are TRBV11-2 and TRBJ2-7; 9 bases align to TRBD1. CDR1 and CDR2 (germline): SGHAT, FQNNGV. Unmatched junction bases numbered 7, after V lost 3 bases and J lost 7 bases. The CDR3 is made up of 14 amino acids.

Here the CDR3 reads CASSILRGTTYEQYF. The CDR3 DNA is TGTGCCAGTAGTATACTCAGGGGTACTACCTACGAGCAGTACTTC. The rearrangement joins TRBV19 to TRBJ2-7; D perhaps matches TRBD1 (6 bases). The CDR3 is 15 amino acids. The V gene's germline CDR1 is LNHDA and CDR2 SQIVND (reference sequence). V was trimmed by 2 bases and J by 2 bases, leaving 13 bases between them.

The chain couples TRBV4-2 to TRBJ1-5, with D maybe TRBD1 (5 bases). The CDR3 has 14 residues. Trimming stripped 3 bases from V and 6 bases from J, with 12 bases between. Per the germline V gene, CDR1 is LGHNA and CDR2 is YNFKEQ. CDR3 bases: TGTGCCAGCAGCCAGGGGGATACGGGTCAGCCCCAGCATTTT. Encoded protein: CASSQGDTGQPQHF.

This clone appeared a single time. The rearrangement links TRBV6-5 to TRBJ1-5; D not resolved. This CDR3 has 14 residues. With 2 bases removed from V and 6 bases from J, the gap between germline ends came to 11 bases. CDR1 and CDR2 from the germline V gene are MNHEY and SVGAGI. CDR3 in amino acids: CASSYQVSGQPQHF. As DNA, the CDR3 is TGTGCCAGCAGTTACCAGGTGTCCGGTCAGCCCCAGCATTTT.

The chain combines TRBV19 with TRBJ2-7, with D possibly being TRBD1 (6 bases). This CDR3 is 14 amino acids long. The V gene's germline CDR1 is LNHDA and CDR2 SQIVND (reference sequence). V was pared by 4 bases and J by 6 bases, with 16 bases between. Here the CDR3 reads CASSRTLQGTEQYF. In nucleotides, the CDR3 is TGTGCCAGTAGTAGGACTTTACAGGGAACCGAGCAGTACTTC.

About this clone: Its ends do not fully match the called genes, so a read error is possible. The chain carries TRBV9 and TRBJ2-7; the match to TRBD1 covers 10 bases. The CDR3 length is 19 residues. Germline CDR1 reads SGDLS; CDR2 reads YYNGEE. CDR3 nucleotides: TGTGCCAGCAGCGTTTCCGGGACAGGGGCTAGCGGTTACTCCTACGAGCGGTACTTC. Translating gives CASSVSGTGASGYSYERYF.

The chain combines TRBV6-5 with TRBJ1-6, with D unresolved. The V end was cut by 10 bases, the J end by 9 bases, with 16 bases between. The CDR3 totals 13 residues. Germline loops: CDR1 MNHEY, CDR2 SVGAGI. The CDR3 region is CATKTEVSSPLHF. CDR3 coding DNA: TGTGCCACCAAGACGGAGGTATCTTCACCCCTCCACTTT.